This entry lists 19 T cell receptor beta chains sequenced from one sample in a study of shared clonotypes between healthy human individuals. Clones were read by immunoSEQ multiplex PCR, and TCRdb kept only the in-frame ones, dropping some. The sample contains about 2 million clones, 85% to 95% of which appear only once. The specimen was naive CD4+ T cells sorted from blood. Subset noted: CD45RA+ positively selected. These receptors all come from a man between 18 and 35 years old in good health.

Note on this clone: The sample contains more than one DNA sequence encoding this CDR3. The chain couples TRBV2 to TRBJ2-5; unclear D gene. Per the germline V gene, CDR1 is SNHLY and CDR2 is FYNNEI. Trimming pared 4 bases from V and 0 bases from J, leaving 6 bases between. This CDR3 contains 13 residues. CDR3 in DNA: TGTGCCAGCAGTGGTAGTAACCAAGAGACCCAGTACTTC. It is translated as CASSGSNQETQYF. The variable domain in full, with the rest retrieved from reference TRBV2 and TRBJ2-5, is EPEVTQTPSHQVTQMGQEVILRCVPISNHLYFYWYRQILGQKVEFLVSFYNNEISEKSEIFDDQFSVERPDGSNFTLKIRSTKLEDSAMYFCASSGSNQETQYFGPGTRLLVL.

This chain uses TRBV5-1 with TRBJ2-5, with D possibly being TRBD1 (7 bases). The V gene's germline CDR1 is SGHRS and CDR2 YFSETQ. Between the trimmed V and J ends, which lost 5 bases and 5 bases, there was a span of 16 bases. The CDR3 is 14 amino acids. CDR3: CASSAGGLMETQYF. In DNA form, the CDR3 reads TGCGCCAGCAGTGCAGGGGGACTTATGGAGACCCAGTACTTC.

This chain connects TRBV2 to TRBJ1-5; D not resolved. Germline V gene data show CDR1 as SNHLY and CDR2 as FYNNEI. V lost 6 bases to trimming and J lost 1 base, with 16 bases between them. The CDR3 totals 16 residues. The chain's CDR3 is CASSGRGVGSNQPQHF. The CDR3 region has the DNA TGTGCCAGCAGCGGTCGTGGGGTGGGAAGCAATCAGCCCCAGCATTTT.

The chain is built from TRBV10-3 and TRBJ2-1; 9 bases are shared with TRBD1. This CDR3 is built from 16 residues. With 6 bases clipped from V and 2 bases from J, the junction kept 8 bases outside the gene matches. From germline, CDR1 is ENHRY and CDR2 SYGVKD. As DNA, the CDR3 is TGTGCCATCAGGGGGACAGGGAATACAGCCTACAATGAGCAGTTCTTC. Translating gives CAIRGTGNTAYNEQFF.

To note about this clone: Other DNA sequences in this sample translate to the same CDR3. J is TRBJ2-5 and V is TRBV6-1; D gene uncertain. The germline CDR1 and CDR2 sequences are MNHNS and SASEGT. CDR3 length: 14 residues. V lost 3 bases to trimming and J lost 5 bases, with 13 bases between them. The DNA for the CDR3 is TGTGCCAGCAGTGAGGCCTCACTTGGGGAGACCCAGTACTTC. It yields the protein CASSEASLGETQYF.

The rearrangement links TRBV27 to TRBJ1-4; the D gene is possibly TRBD1 (5 bases). V gave up 5 bases and J gave up 3 bases, with 10 bases separating them. Germline V gene lookup returns CDR1 MNHEY and CDR2 SMNVEV (reference sequence). CDR3 size: 14 residues. CDR3 loop: CASSVIGANEKLFF. The CDR3 region has the DNA TGTGCCAGCAGTGTAATAGGGGCTAATGAAAAACTGTTTTTT.

As regards this clone: One junction end does not reproduce the germline sequence, and a read error may be involved. The chain is built from TRBV5-6 and TRBJ2-7; the match to TRBD2 covers 7 bases. The CDR3 contains 14 residues. Germline V gene lookup returns CDR1 SGHDT and CDR2 YYEEEE. The CDR3 region has the DNA TGTGCCAGCGGCTTGAGCGGGACCCCCTACGAGCAGTACTTC. Protein: CASGLSGTPYEQYF.

J is TRBJ2-7 and V is TRBV7-2, with D possibly being TRBD1 (5 bases). The CDR3 sequence is 14 residues long. Trimming left V 6 bases short and J 1 base short, with 13 bases between. Germline V gene lookup returns CDR1 SGHTA and CDR2 FQGNSA. This chain's CDR3 is CASRIQEGSYEQYF. CDR3 coding DNA: TGTGCCAGCAGAATACAGGAAGGGTCCTACGAGCAGTACTTC.

A few counts support this clone. The same CDR3 also results from other DNA sequences found in this sample. The chain is built from TRBV5-1 and TRBJ2-1; D possibly uses TRBD1 or TRBD2 (5 bases each). V gave up 4 bases and J gave up 0 bases, with 11 bases separating them. The germline CDR1 and CDR2 sequences are SGHRS and YFSETQ. The CDR3 sequence is 15 residues long. The CDR3 protein is CASSPTGTSYNEQFF. The DNA for the CDR3 is TGCGCCAGCAGCCCGACCGGGACCTCCTACAATGAGCAGTTCTTC.

This chain uses TRBV7-2 with TRBJ2-7, with unresolved D. The ends were cut back, 4 bases at V and 3 bases at J, with 13 bases in the middle. Germline lookup yields CDR1 SGHTA and CDR2 FQGNSA. The CDR3 has 14 residues. CDR3 amino acids: CASSYLPALYEQYF. CDR3 nucleotides: TGTGCCAGCAGCTACTTACCGGCCCTCTACGAGCAGTACTTC.

The chain carries TRBV7-2 and TRBJ2-1; D not resolved. V lost 5 bases, J lost 6 bases, and 14 bases lay in between. The CDR3 runs 14 residues. Germline CDR1 and CDR2: SGHTA and FQGNSA. The CDR3 spells CASSPYSSLNEQFF. Here the CDR3 DNA reads TGTGCCAGCAGCCCCTACAGCTCTCTCAATGAGCAGTTCTTC.

Details on this clone: The same CDR3 also results from other DNA sequences found in this sample. The chain joins TRBV2 to TRBJ2-2, with D uncertain. Germline CDR1 and CDR2: SNHLY and FYNNEI. The V end lost 6 bases, the J end lost 5 bases, and 10 bases lay between the germline ends. The CDR3 is 13 residues long. The CDR3 region is CASRLAETGELFF. CDR3 sequence (DNA): TGTGCCAGCAGGCTGGCGGAAACCGGGGAGCTGTTTTTT.

The genes are TRBV7-9 and TRBJ1-1; weak D call: TRBD1 (5 bases). Germline loops: CDR1 SEHNR, CDR2 FQNEAQ (reference sequence). The CDR3 sequence is 16 residues long. V was trimmed by 3 bases and J by 0 bases, leaving 14 bases between them. CDR3 nucleotides: TGTGCCAGCAGCTTTCCTATCGGCAGGGTGAACACTGAAGCTTTCTTT. Encoded protein: CASSFPIGRVNTEAFF.

The chain uses TRBV4-1 and TRBJ1-4, with D possibly matching TRBD1 (5 bases). The length of the CDR3 is 13 residues. Germline V lookup: CDR1 MGHRA, CDR2 YSYEKL. V lost 1 base and J lost 8, with 8 bases in between. CDR3 sequence: CASSQGWGEKLFF. The CDR3, as DNA: TGCGCCAGCAGCCAAGGTTGGGGGGAAAAACTGTTTTTT.

The chain has TRBV27 and TRBJ2-6, with D possibly TRBD2 on 5 matching bases. The V gene's germline CDR1 is MNHEY and CDR2 SMNVEV (reference sequence). The ends were cut back, 3 bases at V and 3 bases at J, with 15 bases in the middle. The CDR3 covers 17 residues. The CDR3 protein is CASSFPGVGGGANVLTF. CDR3 sequence (DNA): TGTGCCAGCAGTTTCCCCGGGGTAGGAGGTGGGGCCAACGTCCTGACTTTC.

The J gene is TRBJ2-3, the V gene TRBV6-5; perhaps TRBD2 as D (5 bases). The CDR3 length is 13 residues. Trimming left V 5 bases short and J 3 bases short, with 9 bases between. Germline CDR1 reads MNHEY; CDR2 reads SVGAGI. For the CDR3, the DNA is TGTGCCAGCAGTACTAGTATTACAGATACGCAGTATTTT. Translated: CASSTSITDTQYF.

This clone has a single count. V is TRBV10-2 and J is TRBJ2-5, with D maybe TRBD2 (5 bases). The CDR3 extends over 15 amino acids. V was trimmed by 5 bases and J by 2 bases, leaving 15 bases between them. Germline CDR1 reads WSHSY; CDR2 reads SAAADI. The CDR3 spells CASSSWTGTQETQYF. In DNA, the CDR3 is TGCGCCAGCAGTAGCTGGACGGGAACGCAAGAGACCCAGTACTTC.

The chain couples TRBV5-1 to TRBJ2-1; a weak D match, TRBD2 (5 bases). The CDR3 extends over 13 amino acids. V was pared by 5 bases and J by 6 bases, with 12 bases between. The germline V gene encodes CDR1 SGHRS and CDR2 YFSETQ. DNA of the CDR3: TGCGCCAGCAGGGAGGTGGGTGTCAATGAGCAGTTCTTC. It specifies CASREVGVNEQFF. Based on the CDR3 plus reference TRBV5-1 and TRBJ2-1, the full variable domain is KAGVTQTPRYLIKTRGQQVTLSCSPISGHRSVSWYQQTPGQGLQFLFEYFSETQRNKGNFPGRFSGRQFSNSRSEMNVSTLELGDSALYLCASREVGVNEQFFGPGTRLTVL.

This rearrangement joins TRBV7-2 to TRBJ2-1; D is perhaps TRBD1 or TRBD2 (6 bases each). Trimming pared 5 bases from V and 4 bases from J, leaving 9 bases between. The germline V gene has CDR1 SGHTA and CDR2 FQGNSA. The CDR3 is 13 amino acids. The CDR3: CASSGGGYNEQFF. In DNA form, the CDR3 reads TGTGCCAGCAGCGGAGGGGGATACAATGAGCAGTTCTTC.